This TCR beta chain was sequenced during a study of CD8+ T cells in alopecia areata. Extraction and reverse transcription of RNA yielded cDNA as the sequencing template. Only in-frame clones appear in the TCRdb table, and some are missing; sequencing was by immunoSEQ multiplex PCR. In the table there are 150,000 to 200,000 clones, roughly three fifths of which are singletons. Whole-study results and caveats: Affected scalp, especially in alopecia totalis/universalis, had a higher clonality than normal scalp did.

With respect to this clone: Its antigen is not known.

This sample's treatment: oral pan-JAK inhibitor, 5-10 mg twice daily. PBMCs yielded sorted CD4+ and CD8+ T cells. This TCR came from a human donor with alopecia areata. Here the sequenced sample was CD4+ T cells sorted from blood, taken at week 49, from a patient treated with tofacitinib.

In DNA, the CDR3 is TGCGCCAGCAGCCCGGATGGCGGCAGAGCTAACTATGGCTACACCTTC. Its translation is CASSPDGGRANYGYTF. The V call is TRBV5-1, the J call TRBJ1-2; D unclear. CDR3 size: 16 residues. The V gene's germline CDR1 is SGHRS and CDR2 YFSETQ. Trimming left V 4 bases short and J 0 bases short, with 16 bases between. The variable domain in full, with the rest retrieved from reference TRBV5-1 and TRBJ1-2, is KAGVTQTPRYLIKTRGQQVTLSCSPISGHRSVSWYQQTPGQGLQFLFEYFSETQRNKGNFPGRFSGRQFSNSRSEMNVSTLELGDSALYLCASSPDGGRANYGYTFGSGTRLTVV.